This record looks at one T cell receptor beta chain sequence and its context. The sample belongs to a study of blood T cell repertoires in COVID-19. Background on the study: Material from acute and convalescent COVID-19 was sourced from the United States, Italy and Spain.

Assay: immunoSEQ multiplex PCR; the TCRdb copy retains only in-frame clones and omits some. The table has hundreds of thousands of clones, approximately 91% seen once. The CDR3 runs to 18 residues. Trimming cost V 1 base and J 2 bases, with 18 bases left between them. Germline CDR1 SGHVS, CDR2 FNYEAQ. The source material was peripheral blood. V gene TRBV7-6 combines with J gene TRBJ1-5; D unclear. This sequence was found in a woman aged 25 to 39 with acute or convalescent COVID-19. CDR3 bases: TGTGCCAGCAGCTTAGAGTCCGTTTGGGGAGGAGGCAATCAGCCCCAGCATTTT. Translation: CASSLESVWGGGNQPQHF.